These 12 T cell receptor beta chains were all obtained from the same sample, sequenced in a study of OX40 agonist ivuxolimab in advanced cancers. Some clones are missing from TCRdb's copy, which holds only in-frame ones; the method was immunoSEQ multiplex PCR. This table holds approximately 77,000 clones, about nine tenths found once. The input for sequencing was CD4+ or CD8+ T cells sorted from blood, taken in a trial of the OX40 agonist ivuxolimab. The receptors stem from an adult with an advanced solid tumor such as melanoma, head and neck, liver or kidney cancer.

The genes are TRBV11-3 and TRBJ1-1; D remains ambiguous. Deletions cut 3 bases from V and 1 base from J, with 6 bases between. Germline CDR1 and CDR2: SGHNT and YENEEA. The CDR3 is 13 residues long. CDR3 nucleotides: TGTGCCAGCAGCTTTGCAGGGAACACTGAAGCTTTCTTT. The encoded protein is CASSFAGNTEAFF.

Regarding this clone: The germline gene is not matched at one end of the junction; a read error may be the cause. This rearrangement joins TRBV11-2 to TRBJ2-5; D perhaps matches TRBD2 (6 bases). Germline values: CDR1 SGHAT, CDR2 FQNNGV. The CDR3 has 14 amino acids. CDR3 residues: CASSSGGLPARINF. In DNA, the CDR3 is TGTGCCAGCAGCTCCGGGGGACTGCCCGCTCGTATTAACTTC.

The J gene is TRBJ1-1, the V gene TRBV5-6; a possible D gene is TRBD1 (6 bases). Trimming cost V 3 bases and J 6 bases, with 6 bases left between them. This CDR3 is 11 amino acids long. Germline V gives CDR1 SGHDT, CDR2 YYEEEE. The CDR3 bases are TGTGCCAGCAGCTGGGGGCCTGAAGCTTTCTTT. Its translation: CASSWGPEAFF.

The V call is TRBV7-6, the J call TRBJ1-3; D possibly corresponds to TRBD1 (5 bases). The germline V and J ends were trimmed by 6 bases and 0 bases, with 12 bases remaining between them. Germline V gives CDR1 SGHVS, CDR2 FNYEAQ. The CDR3 loop spans 15 amino acids. The CDR3, as DNA: TGTGCCAGCAGTTTACAGGCTATCTCTGGAAACACCATATATTTT. Translating gives CASSLQAISGNTIYF.

The chain recombines TRBV7-9 with TRBJ2-1; 7 nucleotides agree with TRBD1. Germline values: CDR1 SEHNR, CDR2 FQNEAQ (reference sequence). CDR3 length: 13 residues. V trimming: 1 base; J trimming: 14 bases; junction bases outside the gene matches: 8. The CDR3 nucleotides read TGTGCCAGCAGCTTAGGAGGACCCGACAGGGAGTTCTTC. Protein product: CASSLGGPDREFF.

This rearrangement joins TRBV5-6 to TRBJ1-4, with 7 bases matching TRBD1. The germline V gene has CDR1 SGHDT and CDR2 YYEEEE. Unmatched junction bases numbered 8, after V lost 1 base and J lost 2 bases. This CDR3 is 17 amino acids long. In nucleotides, the CDR3 is TGTGCCAGCAGCTTGAAGACAGGGTCTGGGACTAATGAAAAACTGTTTTTT. Residues: CASSLKTGSGTNEKLFF.

The CDR3 region is CASSPGGTEAFF. The DNA for the CDR3 is TGTGCCAGCAGCCCGGGGGGGACTGAAGCTTTCTTT. V and J are TRBV5-4 and TRBJ1-1; maybe TRBD1 (5 bases). The CDR3 is made up of 12 amino acids. V lost 4 bases to trimming and J lost 5 bases, with 9 bases between them. Germline CDR1 SGHNT, CDR2 YYREEE (reference sequence).

The rearrangement links TRBV19 to TRBJ2-2, with D possibly being TRBD1 (5 bases). CDR1 is LNHDA, CDR2 SQIVND, per germline (reference sequence). The V end was cut by 6 bases, the J end by 6 bases, with 14 bases between. The CDR3 totals 14 residues. The CDR3 nucleotides are TGTGCCAGTAGCTTATACAGGCCTCCCGGGGAGCTGTTTTTT. As protein: CASSLYRPPGELFF.

The J gene is TRBJ2-7, the V gene TRBV11-2; maybe TRBD1 (6 bases). Germline V CDR1 and CDR2: SGHAT, FQNNGV. Trimming took off 8 bases at V and 0 bases at J, with 8 bases between the two ends. The CDR3 has 12 amino acids. The CDR3 bases are TGTGCCAGCCGGGACACCTCCTACGAGCAGTACTTC. Residues: CASRDTSYEQYF.

This chain joins TRBV4-3 and TRBJ2-7; D may match TRBD1 or TRBD2 (6 bases each). V was trimmed by 2 bases and J by 2 bases, leaving 28 bases between them. Germline V gene sequence: CDR1 LGHNA, CDR2 YSLEER. CDR3 length: 20 amino acids. CDR3 residues: CASSQTLGGIRGTPPYEQYF. CDR3 bases: TGCGCCAGCAGCCAAACCTTGGGTGGGATCCGGGGGACACCCCCCTACGAGCAGTACTTC.

The V and J genes are TRBV28 and TRBJ1-2; 10 nucleotides line up with TRBD1. The CDR3 loop spans 16 amino acids. Trimming took 5 bases from V and 3 from J; bases not matched to a gene: 9. Per the germline V gene, CDR1 is MDHEN and CDR2 is SYDVKM. DNA of the CDR3: TGTGCCAGCAGTACCCACTGGGACAGGGGTTACTATGGCTACACCTTC. Translated, it gives CASSTHWDRGYYGYTF.

A few counts support this clone. The V gene is TRBV7-9, the J gene TRBJ2-1, with unresolved D. Between the trimmed V and J ends, which lost 3 bases and 5 bases, there was a span of 5 bases. Germline CDR1 SEHNR, CDR2 FQNEAQ (reference sequence). The CDR3 consists of 12 residues. The chain's CDR3 is CASSFSHNEQFF. The CDR3 DNA sequence: TGTGCCAGCAGCTTTTCGCACAATGAGCAGTTCTTC. Full variable domain (missing parts from reference TRBV7-9 and TRBJ2-1): DTGVSQNPRHKITKRGQNVTFRCDPISEHNRLYWYRQTLGQGPEFLTYFQNEAQLEKSRLLSDRFSAERPKGSFSTLEIQRTEQGDSAMYLCASSFSHNEQFFGPGTRLTVL.